The clone carrying this T cell receptor beta chain was recorded a few times. Antigen: not known. The time point here: persistent/refractory GD, antithyroid drugs over 5 years with positive TRAb. Extracted PBMC RNA gave rise to the TCR library. As collected, the peripheral blood samples measured 7.5 to 9 milliliters each and went into EDTA tubes. Per the germline V gene, CDR1 is DFQATT and CDR2 is SNEGSKA (reference sequence). The CDR3 spans 13 residues. The germline V and J ends were trimmed by 1 base and 9 bases, with 10 bases remaining between them. This sample was included in a study of regulatory T cells in long-lasting Graves disease. Study observations and caveats: TCR diversity was lower in persistent Graves' patients (versus newly diagnosed ones).

Building of the TCR beta libraries involved iRepertoire HTBI primers and Arm-PCR of CDR3 regions. TCRdb used MiXCR to reprocess the multiplex PCR reads, holding one entry per CDR3 protein. The data show around 400,000 distinct CDR3 sequences, more than 20% seen once. Specimen: peripheral blood mononuclear cells (PBMCs), collected when the disease was refractory, from a patient treated with antithyroid drugs. The genes are TRBV20-1 and TRBJ1-6, with D possibly matching TRBD1 (5 bases). The TCR sequence derives from a woman aged 40 to 50 with Graves disease. This chain's CDR3 is CSARAGSGSPLHF. CDR3 nucleotide sequence: TGCAGTGCTAGAGCAGGGAGCGGTTCACCCCTCCACTTT.